This paragraph covers one T cell receptor beta chain sequence. Authors' analysis steps: How many nucleated cells were present was estimated from reference gene primer amplification. Sequencing used immunoSEQ multiplex PCR; TCRdb keeps in-frame clones, though not all of them. The V and J calls and clone size are taken from that table; D and trimming were inferred from the DNA. The sample records approximately 84,000 clones, about nine tenths being singletons. The CDR3 spans 15 residues. Germline V gene data show CDR1 as SGHTS and CDR2 as YDEGEE. V was trimmed by 0 bases and J by 12 bases, leaving 16 bases between them. These data come from a study of blood T cell repertoires in COVID-19. Study at large: Collection of acute and convalescent COVID-19 samples took place in the United States, Italy and Spain. PBMCs, B-cell-depleted T cells, or T cells provided the cDNA or gDNA that made up the material.

The clonotype originates from a human donor with active COVID-19. The donor label of this sample is uncertain. Sequenced input: peripheral blood. This sequence joins TRBV5-8 and TRBJ1-6; TRBD1 might be the D (6 bases). CDR3 amino acids: CASSLGTGSRVPLHF. DNA for the CDR3: TGTGCCAGCAGCTTGGGTACAGGGAGCCGGGTACCCCTCCACTTT.